The T cell receptor beta chain under discussion was sequenced for a study of T cells in narcolepsy. Turning to this clone: What it binds is not known.

Points from the study as a whole: No autoreactive T cell clone sequences appeared in some memory CD4+ repertoires.

In germline, CDR1 is MDHEN, CDR2 SYDVKM. After removal of 8 bases from V and 4 bases from J, the junction contained 10 bases not matched to a gene. This CDR3 region has 15 residues. Produced via immunoSEQ multiplex PCR; TCRdb's table is partial and in-frame only. The sample contains roughly 25,000 clones, approximately 84% of which appear only once. The chain combines TRBV28 with TRBJ1-4; 7 bases are a match to TRBD1. The specimen was CD45RA- memory CD4+ T cells from PBMCs. The clonotype originates from a human donor with narcolepsy. The CDR3 DNA sequence: TGTGCCAGCGGACAACCGGGACAGAATAATGAAAAACTGTTTTTT. Its protein product is CASGQPGQNNEKLFF.